One sample yielded the 25 T cell receptor beta chains listed below, sequenced in a study of metastatic and nonmetastatic thyroid tumors. Via MiXCR, TCRdb re-called the PCR reads. The data contain tens of thousands of clones, around 21% of them singletons. None of the patients had undergone any treatment ahead of thyroid surgery. Sequencing was performed on blood. All receptors come from a female donor with papillary thyroid cancer or a benign thyroid nodule (not recorded which). Some clones in this sample may be carry-over from other donors' samples.

In this sample, this clone turned up once. The gene calls are TRBV12-3 or TRBV12-4 and TRBJ2-6; a weak D match, TRBD1 (6 bases). The CDR3 runs 19 residues. The germline V and J ends were trimmed by 2 bases and 0 bases, with 17 bases remaining between them. CDR3 in amino acids: CASSLTGTRSLSGANVLTF. CDR3 DNA sequence: TGTGCCAGCAGTTTAACAGGGACCAGGTCCCTCTCTGGGGCCAACGTCCTGACTTTC.

V usage is TRBV28 and J usage is TRBJ1-1; TRBD1 is a possible D gene (5 bases). Germline V CDR1 and CDR2: MDHEN, SYDVKM. V was trimmed by 6 bases and J by 1 base, leaving 12 bases between them. This CDR3 region has 14 residues. CDR3 amino acids: CASRGAGGNTEAFF. CDR3 nucleotide sequence: TGTGCCAGCAGGGGCGCGGGGGGGAACACTGAAGCTTTCTTT.

This clone was seen repeatedly, ten times or more. The chain links TRBV9 to TRBJ2-7; the D gene could be TRBD1 or TRBD2 (5 bases each). Germline CDR1 is SGDLS and CDR2 is YYNGEE. There are 14 residues in the CDR3. Trimming took off 0 bases at V and 2 bases at J, with 9 bases between the two ends. CDR3 coding DNA: TGTGCCAGCAGCGTAGAAGGGGACCCCTACGAGCAGTACTTC. This gives the protein CASSVEGDPYEQYF.

Many counts were recorded for this clone. The chain links TRBV6-1 to TRBJ2-3; TRBD1 or TRBD2 may be the D gene (6 bases each). The length of the CDR3 is 14 residues. CDR1 MNHNS and CDR2 SASEGT come from the germline V gene. Trimming shortened V by 6 bases and J by 2 bases, and 12 bases separated the two germline ends. CDR3 residues: CASSTPGATDTQYF. CDR3 nucleotides: TGTGCCAGCAGCACCCCGGGGGCCACAGATACGCAGTATTTT.

This clone was seen repeatedly, ten times or more. This chain joins TRBV20-1 and TRBJ2-5; no reliable D call. There are 13 residues in the CDR3. CDR1 is DFQATT and CDR2 is SNEGSKA in the germline V gene (reference sequence). The V end lost 5 bases, the J end lost 2 bases, and 12 bases lay between the germline ends. The DNA for the CDR3 is TGCAGTGCTCGTGGAGAATTACAAGAGACCCAGTACTTC. It specifies CSARGELQETQYF.

A remark on this clone: The same CDR3 arises from other DNA sequences in this sample as well. The J gene is TRBJ2-2, the V gene TRBV12-3 or TRBV12-4, with unresolved D. V was shortened by 6 bases and J by 10 bases, with 12 bases between the two germline ends. The CDR3 length is 12 residues. CDR3 residues: CASSRPGVELFF. As DNA, the CDR3 is TGTGCCAGCAGCCGTCCTGGTGTGGAGCTGTTTTTT.

There are many counts of this clone. A junction boundary mismatches the germline segment, possibly from a read error. At the DNA level, this CDR3 is encoded by other sequences in the same sample as well. The CDR3 DNA reads as TGTGCCAGCTCCTCCCTTGGCCGCGGGACCCTCACAGATACGCAATATTTT. It is translated as CASSSLGRGTLTDTQYF. J is TRBJ2-3 and V is TRBV28, with a weak D call TRBD2 (6 bases). Germline-derived CDR1 and CDR2 are MDHEN and SYDVKM. The CDR3 is 17 residues long.

The rearrangement uses TRBV12-3 or TRBV12-4 and TRBJ2-3; the D gene is possibly TRBD1 (6 bases). The germline V and J ends were trimmed by 5 bases and 1 base, with 13 bases remaining between them. The CDR3 is made up of 15 amino acids. The CDR3 region is CASSADYRGTDTQYF. DNA for the CDR3: TGTGCCAGCAGTGCCGATTACAGGGGCACAGATACGCAGTATTTT.

This chain joins TRBV6-4 and TRBJ2-7, with 10 nucleotides matching TRBD2. The germline gives CDR1 MRHNA, CDR2 SNTAGT. V shed 7 bases and J 3 bases; nucleotides not matched to a gene: 15. This CDR3 is built from 17 residues. The CDR3 sequence: CASILQASGSLFYEQYF. In DNA form, the CDR3 reads TGTGCCAGCATCCTTCAGGCTAGCGGGAGTCTATTCTACGAGCAGTACTTC.

The chain uses TRBV5-4 and TRBJ2-2, with D tentatively TRBD2 (7 bases). This CDR3 contains 16 residues. V gave up 6 bases and J gave up 5 bases, with 20 bases separating them. Looked up from germline, CDR1 is SGHNT and CDR2 is YYREEE (reference sequence). The DNA for the CDR3 is TGTGCCAGCACCGTGGGGGGGCGGAGCCGAACCGGGGAGCTGTTTTTT. Translated: CASTVGGRSRTGELFF.

This clone was observed a few times. At one end, the junction sequence differs from germline, possibly due to a read error. The chain has TRBV7-9 and TRBJ2-5; the D gene could be TRBD1 or TRBD2 (5 bases each). CDR3 length: 16 amino acids. Germline values: CDR1 SEHNR, CDR2 FQNEAQ (reference sequence). The CDR3 bases are TGTGCCAGCATCTTATCCTCGGGACCCCGGACGGAGACCCAGTACTTC. Amino acids: CASILSSGPRTETQYF.

This clone has more than one count but fewer than ten. A much larger clone differs by one base, so this may be a read error. Additional DNA sequences in this sample encode the identical CDR3. The V and J genes are TRBV20-1 and TRBJ2-1; 7 bases line up with TRBD2. CDR3 length: 12 amino acids. The germline gives CDR1 DFQATT, CDR2 SNEGSKA (reference sequence). The V segment lost 7 bases and the J segment 11 bases; nucleotides outside the gene matches: 11. The CDR3 DNA is TGCAGTGAAGCTAGCGGTAGCTCTCAGCAGTTCTTC. Amino acids: CSEASGSSQQFF.

This clone was seen at least ten times. This CDR3 reads CATSRDMGDISYNEQFF. DNA for the CDR3: TGTGCCACCAGCAGAGATATGGGGGACATATCCTACAATGAGCAGTTCTTC. The chain has TRBV15 and TRBJ2-1; a possible D gene is TRBD1 (6 bases). The CDR3 is 17 residues long. Germline V gene lookup returns CDR1 LNHNV and CDR2 YYDKDF (reference sequence). V lost 0 bases and J lost 1, with 13 bases in between.

V gene TRBV28 combines with J gene TRBJ1-3; no reliable D call. Trimming removed 8 bases at V and 0 bases at J, with 20 bases between. The CDR3 totals 17 residues. Germline CDR1 reads MDHEN; CDR2 reads SYDVKM. The CDR3 sequence: CASFSGPVMISGNTIYF. The CDR3 bases are TGTGCCAGCTTTTCAGGCCCCGTAATGATCTCTGGAAACACCATATATTTT.

The chain joins TRBV4-1 to TRBJ1-2, with 7 bases identical to TRBD1. This CDR3 spans 13 amino acids. V trimming: 6 bases; J trimming: 4 bases; junction bases outside the gene matches: 5. Germline V gene data show CDR1 as MGHRA and CDR2 as YSYEKL. For the CDR3, the DNA is TGCGCCAGCAGTCCAGACAGGGCCTATGGCTACACCTTC. Its translation: CASSPDRAYGYTF.

On this clone: Relative to the germline gene, one junction end is altered; a read error may explain this. The chain is built from TRBV28 and TRBJ1-1, with D maybe TRBD1 (5 bases). The CDR3 is 15 amino acids. Per the germline V gene, CDR1 is MDHEN and CDR2 is SYDVKM. This CDR3 reads CASSRGVRRNTEAFF. DNA of the CDR3: TGTGCCAGCAGTCGAGGGGTAAGAAGAAACACTGAAGCTTTTTTT. Complete variable domain (other parts from reference TRBV28 and TRBJ1-1): DVKVTQSSRYLVKRTGEKVFLECVQDMDHENMFWYRQDPGLGLRLIYFSYDVKMKEKGDIPEGYSVSREKKERFSLILESASTNQTSMYLCASSRGVRRNTEAFFGQGTRLTVV.

This clone was found many times. The chain combines TRBV19 with TRBJ2-2; unclear D gene. This CDR3 has 12 amino acids. Deletions cut 2 bases from V and 7 bases from J, with 5 bases between. Germline V CDR1 and CDR2: LNHDA, SQIVND (reference sequence). The CDR3, as DNA: TGTGCCAGTAGTATATTCAACGGGGAGCTGTTTTTT. Protein sequence: CASSIFNGELFF.

This clone came up a few times. Possible read error: a much larger clone is one base away. The V and J genes are TRBV11-1 and TRBJ2-5, with 14 positions matching TRBD2. Per germline, CDR1 SGHAT and CDR2 FQDESV (reference sequence). The CDR3 is 19 residues long. DNA for the CDR3: TGTGCCAGCAGCGTACCTGCGGGGACTAGCGGGAGTATTGCAGAGACCCATTACTTC. Translated, it gives CASSVPAGTSGSIAETHYF.

This clone was seen ten or more times. Distinct nucleotide sequences in the sample also encode this CDR3. The CDR3 protein is CASSLVLGTPTGELFF. CDR3 in DNA: TGCGCCAGCAGCTTGGTGCTGGGAACTCCCACCGGGGAGCTGTTTTTT. This rearrangement joins TRBV5-1 to TRBJ2-2; D gene unclear. V shed 0 bases and J shed 4 bases, with 13 bases lying between them. The CDR3 runs 16 residues. Germline CDR1 is SGHRS and CDR2 is YFSETQ.

The chain links TRBV5-1 to TRBJ2-7; D uncertain. Germline lookup yields CDR1 SGHRS and CDR2 YFSETQ. The germline V and J ends were trimmed by 1 base and 0 bases, with 5 bases remaining between them. The CDR3 totals 13 residues. CDR3: CASSLTDSYEQYF. CDR3 bases: TGCGCCAGCAGCTTGACCGACTCCTACGAGCAGTACTTC.

As regards this clone: Just one base apart from a much larger clone, this may be a read error. The sample holds other DNA sequences that translate to the same CDR3. The V gene is TRBV9, the J gene TRBJ2-7; D uncertain. V was trimmed by 0 bases and J by 5 bases, leaving 15 bases between them. CDR1 and CDR2 (germline): SGDLS, YYNGEE. The CDR3 totals 15 residues. DNA of the CDR3: TGTGCCAGCAGCGTAGCGGCAGCCCCTACCAACGAGCAGTACTTC. This gives the protein CASSVAAAPTNEQYF.

Only a few counts were recorded for this clone. The junction shows a germline mismatch at one end, possibly a read error. The chain has TRBV12-3 or TRBV12-4 and TRBJ1-5; perhaps TRBD1 as D (5 bases). This CDR3 spans 15 amino acids. CDR3 amino acids: CASSFHTGSNQPQHF. The CDR3 DNA reads as TGCGCCAGCAGTTTTCATACAGGTAGCAATCAGCCCCAGCATTTT.

Only a few counts were recorded for this clone. The chain links TRBV19 to TRBJ2-5; maybe TRBD2 (5 bases). The germline V gene encodes CDR1 LNHDA and CDR2 SQIVND (reference sequence). This CDR3 spans 14 amino acids. Trimming shortened V by 5 bases and J by 10 bases, and 20 bases separated the two germline ends. The CDR3, as DNA: TGTGCCAGTAGTCCCCTGCGGGTGGTCGGAGACCAGTACTTC. Translating gives CASSPLRVVGDQYF.

Concerning this clone: A junction end diverges from the germline sequence, so it may reflect a read error. CDR3 nucleotides: TGTGCCGTCAGTGAGTACAGCTACGATCAGTACTTC. The encoded protein is CAVSEYSYDQYF. J is TRBJ2-7 and V is TRBV10-3; D is unclear. Germline V gene lookup returns CDR1 ENHRY and CDR2 SYGVKD. The CDR3 is 12 residues long.

V usage is TRBV24-1 and J usage is TRBJ2-7; D remains ambiguous. Germline CDR1 and CDR2: KGHDR and SFDVKD. This CDR3 comprises 13 residues. V shed 4 bases and J shed 6 bases, with 12 bases lying between them. CDR3 DNA: TGTGCCACCAGTGACCCCCAGGCCCTCGAGCAGTACTTC. Translating it yields CATSDPQALEQYF.